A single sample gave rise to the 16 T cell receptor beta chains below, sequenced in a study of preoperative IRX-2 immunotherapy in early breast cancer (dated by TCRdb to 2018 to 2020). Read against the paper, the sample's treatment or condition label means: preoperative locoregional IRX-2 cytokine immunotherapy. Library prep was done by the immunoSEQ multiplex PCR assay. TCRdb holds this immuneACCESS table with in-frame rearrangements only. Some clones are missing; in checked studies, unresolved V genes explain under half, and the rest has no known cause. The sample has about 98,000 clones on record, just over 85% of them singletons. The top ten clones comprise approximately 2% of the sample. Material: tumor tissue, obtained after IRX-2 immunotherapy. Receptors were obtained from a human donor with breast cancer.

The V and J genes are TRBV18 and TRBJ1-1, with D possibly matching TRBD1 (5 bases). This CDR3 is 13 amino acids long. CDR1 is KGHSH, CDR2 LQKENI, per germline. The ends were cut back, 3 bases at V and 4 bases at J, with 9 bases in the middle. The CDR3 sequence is CASSPQGGTEAFF. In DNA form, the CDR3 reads TGTGCCAGCTCACCGCAGGGTGGCACTGAAGCTTTCTTT.

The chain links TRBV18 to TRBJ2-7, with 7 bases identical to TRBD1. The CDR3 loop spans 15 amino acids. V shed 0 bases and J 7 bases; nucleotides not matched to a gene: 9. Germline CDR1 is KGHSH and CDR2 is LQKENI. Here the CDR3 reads CASSPPSTGTGEQYF. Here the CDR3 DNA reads TGTGCCAGCTCACCACCGTCGACAGGGACCGGGGAGCAGTACTTC.

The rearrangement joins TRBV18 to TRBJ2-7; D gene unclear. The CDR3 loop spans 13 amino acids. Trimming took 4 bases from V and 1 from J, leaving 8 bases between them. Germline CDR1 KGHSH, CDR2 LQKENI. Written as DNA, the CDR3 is TGTGCCAGCTCACTCGACCTGTCCTACGAGCAGTACTTC. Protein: CASSLDLSYEQYF.

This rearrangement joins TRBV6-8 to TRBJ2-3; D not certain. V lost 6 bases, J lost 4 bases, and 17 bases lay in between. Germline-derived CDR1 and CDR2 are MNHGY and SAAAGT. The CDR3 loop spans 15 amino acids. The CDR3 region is CASRGVGGRADTQYF. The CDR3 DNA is TGTGCCAGCAGGGGTGTGGGTGGTCGGGCAGATACGCAGTATTTT.

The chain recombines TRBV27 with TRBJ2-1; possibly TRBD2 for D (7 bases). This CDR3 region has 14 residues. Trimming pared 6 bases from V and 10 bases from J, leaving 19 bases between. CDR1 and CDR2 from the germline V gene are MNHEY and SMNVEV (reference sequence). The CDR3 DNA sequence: TGTGCCAGCAGGCCCGGGGGGCCGGCGGGGGAGCAGTTCTTC. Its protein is CASRPGGPAGEQFF.

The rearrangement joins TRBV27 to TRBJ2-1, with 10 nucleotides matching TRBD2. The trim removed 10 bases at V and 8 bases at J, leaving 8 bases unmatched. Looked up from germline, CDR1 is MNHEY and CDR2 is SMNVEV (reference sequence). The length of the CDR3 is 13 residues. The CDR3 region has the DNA TGTGCCACCGAGCGGGAGGGTGATTATGAGCAGTTCTTC. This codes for CATEREGDYEQFF.

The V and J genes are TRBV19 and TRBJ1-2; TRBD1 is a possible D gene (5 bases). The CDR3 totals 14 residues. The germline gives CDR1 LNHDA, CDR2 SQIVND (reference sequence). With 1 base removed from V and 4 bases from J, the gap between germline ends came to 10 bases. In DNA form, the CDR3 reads TGTGCCAGTAGTATAGGGGGCCTAGGCTATGGCTACACCTTC. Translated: CASSIGGLGYGYTF.

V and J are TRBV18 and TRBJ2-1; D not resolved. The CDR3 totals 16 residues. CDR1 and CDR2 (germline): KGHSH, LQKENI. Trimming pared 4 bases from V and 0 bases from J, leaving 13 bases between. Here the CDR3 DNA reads TGTGCCAGCTCACAAGGGCGCAGAAGCTCCTACAATGAGCAGTTCTTC. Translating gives CASSQGRRSSYNEQFF.

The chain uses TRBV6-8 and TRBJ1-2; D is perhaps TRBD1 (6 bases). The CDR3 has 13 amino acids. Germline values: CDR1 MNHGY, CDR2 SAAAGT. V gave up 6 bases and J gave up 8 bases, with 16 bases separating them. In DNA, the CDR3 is TGTGCCAGCAGAACCACAGGGTATGGCGGCTACACCTTC. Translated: CASRTTGYGGYTF.

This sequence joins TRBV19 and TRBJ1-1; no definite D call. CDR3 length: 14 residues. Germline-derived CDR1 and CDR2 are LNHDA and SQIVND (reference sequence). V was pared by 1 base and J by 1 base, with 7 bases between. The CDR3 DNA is TGTGCCAGTAGTATAGTCCGACAGAACACTGAAGCTTTCTTT. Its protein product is CASSIVRQNTEAFF.

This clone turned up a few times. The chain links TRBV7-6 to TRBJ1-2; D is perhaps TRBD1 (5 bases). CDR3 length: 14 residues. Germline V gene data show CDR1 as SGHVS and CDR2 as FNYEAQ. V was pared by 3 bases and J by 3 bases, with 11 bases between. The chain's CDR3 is CASSLEGSDYGYTF. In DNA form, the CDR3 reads TGTGCCAGCAGCTTGGAGGGGTCCGACTATGGCTACACCTTC. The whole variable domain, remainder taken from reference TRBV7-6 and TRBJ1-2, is GAGVSQSPRYKVTKRGQDVALRCDPISGHVSLYWYRQALGQGPEFLTYFNYEAQQDKSGLPNDRFSAERPEGSISTLTIQRTEQRDSAMYRCASSLEGSDYGYTFGSGTRLTVV.

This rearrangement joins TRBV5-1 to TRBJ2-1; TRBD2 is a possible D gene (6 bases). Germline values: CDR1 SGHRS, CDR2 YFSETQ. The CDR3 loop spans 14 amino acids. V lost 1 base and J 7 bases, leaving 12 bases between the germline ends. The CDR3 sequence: CASSLTAGSNEQFF. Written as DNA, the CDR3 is TGCGCCAGCAGCTTGACGGCGGGGTCTAATGAGCAGTTCTTC.

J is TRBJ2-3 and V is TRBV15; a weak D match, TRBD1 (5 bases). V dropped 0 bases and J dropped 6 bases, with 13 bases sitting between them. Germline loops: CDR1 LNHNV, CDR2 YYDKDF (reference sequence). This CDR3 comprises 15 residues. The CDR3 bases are TGTGCCACCAGCAGAGATGATAGGGGTGGGGATACGCAGTATTTT. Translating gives CATSRDDRGGDTQYF.

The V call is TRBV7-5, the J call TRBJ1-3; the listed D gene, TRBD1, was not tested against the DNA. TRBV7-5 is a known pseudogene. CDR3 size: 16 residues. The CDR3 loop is CASSARQGLPGNTIYF. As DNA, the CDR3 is TGTGCCAGCAGCGCCAGACAGGGTCTCCCTGGAAACACCATATATTTT.

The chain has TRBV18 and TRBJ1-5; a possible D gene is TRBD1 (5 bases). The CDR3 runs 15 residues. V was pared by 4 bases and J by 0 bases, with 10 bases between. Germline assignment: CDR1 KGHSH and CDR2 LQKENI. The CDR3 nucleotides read TGTGCCAGCTCACTTGGACAAGATAGCAATCAGCCCCAGCATTTT. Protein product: CASSLGQDSNQPQHF.

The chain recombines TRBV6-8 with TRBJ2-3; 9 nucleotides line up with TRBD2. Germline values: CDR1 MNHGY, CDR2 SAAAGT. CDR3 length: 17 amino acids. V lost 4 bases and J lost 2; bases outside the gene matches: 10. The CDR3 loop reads CASSSASGTLITDTQYF. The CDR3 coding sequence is TGTGCCAGCAGTTCCGCTAGCGGGACGCTAATCACAGATACGCAGTATTTT.